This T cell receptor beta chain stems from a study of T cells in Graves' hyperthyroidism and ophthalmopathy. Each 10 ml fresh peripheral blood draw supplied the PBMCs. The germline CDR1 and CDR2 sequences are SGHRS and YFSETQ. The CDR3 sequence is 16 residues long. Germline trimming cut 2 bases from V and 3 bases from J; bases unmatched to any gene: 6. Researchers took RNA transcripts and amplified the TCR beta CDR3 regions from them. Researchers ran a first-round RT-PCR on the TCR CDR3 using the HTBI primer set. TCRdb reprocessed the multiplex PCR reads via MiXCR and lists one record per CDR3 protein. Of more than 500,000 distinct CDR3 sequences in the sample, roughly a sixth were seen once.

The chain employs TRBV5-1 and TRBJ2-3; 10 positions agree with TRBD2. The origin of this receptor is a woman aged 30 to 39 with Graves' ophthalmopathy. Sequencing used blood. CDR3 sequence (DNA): TGCGCCAGCAGCTTCCGGACTAGCGGCGGGACAGATACGCAGTATTTT. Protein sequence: CASSFRTSGGTDTQYF.